The 32 T cell receptor beta chains presented below share a single source sample, sequenced in a study of cytotoxic CD8 clonotypes in ibrutinib-treated CLL. Libraries were prepared by immunoSEQ multiplex PCR; TCRdb keeps only in-frame clonotypes and omits some of them. The sample has 200,000 to 250,000 clones; roughly 73% are singletons. Sequencing was performed on PBMCs, taken after 12 months of ibrutinib treatment. The receptors here all came from a human donor with chronic lymphocytic leukemia.

This chain links TRBV6-5 with TRBJ2-7; D is possibly TRBD2 (6 bases). This CDR3 spans 15 amino acids. Germline lookup yields CDR1 MNHEY and CDR2 SVGAGI. Trimming shortened V by 6 bases and J by 2 bases, and 17 bases separated the two germline ends. This CDR3 is CASSSPQGGTYEQYF. As DNA, the CDR3 is TGTGCCAGCAGCTCGCCGCAGGGAGGAACCTACGAGCAGTACTTC.

By share, this clone ranks as medium-sized. The rearrangement links TRBV29-1 to TRBJ2-1; either TRBD1 or TRBD2 may fit D (5 bases each). Trimming took off 6 bases at V and 8 bases at J, with 11 bases between the two ends. This CDR3 spans 11 amino acids. Germline loops: CDR1 SQVTM, CDR2 ANQGSEA. The CDR3 is CSVRGDYEQFF. The CDR3 region has the DNA TGCAGCGTCCGAGGGGATTATGAGCAGTTCTTC.

The chain carries TRBV10-3 and TRBJ1-1, with 8 bases identical to TRBD1. This CDR3 has 13 residues. Trimming removed 4 bases from V and 4 bases from J; junction bases left unmatched: 2. Germline V gene lookup returns CDR1 ENHRY and CDR2 SYGVKD. In DNA form, the CDR3 reads TGTGCCATCAGTGGGACAGGGTTCACTGAAGCTTTCTTT. It translates to CAISGTGFTEAFF.

V and J are TRBV19 and TRBJ2-1, with D tentatively TRBD2 (5 bases). The CDR3 is 12 amino acids. V gave up 6 bases and J gave up 10 bases, with 13 bases separating them. CDR1 and CDR2 (germline): LNHDA, SQIVND (reference sequence). In DNA form, the CDR3 reads TGTGCCAGTAGCCAGAGGGATAGAGAGCAGTTCTTC. Amino acid sequence: CASSQRDREQFF.

The J gene is TRBJ1-1, the V gene TRBV28; D may be TRBD1 (5 bases). Germline V gene lookup returns CDR1 MDHEN and CDR2 SYDVKM. The CDR3 runs to 13 residues. The V and J ends lost 3 bases and 3 bases respectively, with 8 bases between them. CDR3 bases: TGTGCCAGCAGTTTCGTCAGGGACACTGAAGCTTTCTTT. Residues: CASSFVRDTEAFF.

This clone was found a few times. The rearrangement links TRBV5-1 to TRBJ1-1; D unclear. The V and J ends lost 1 base and 1 base respectively, with 5 bases between them. Germline CDR1 SGHRS, CDR2 YFSETQ. The CDR3 length is 13 residues. The CDR3 is CASSLSPNTEAFF. CDR3 bases: TGCGCCAGCAGCTTGTCACCGAACACTGAAGCTTTCTTT.

The gene calls are TRBV15 and TRBJ2-6; 8 bases line up with TRBD1. The junction had 7 bases not matched to a gene; V was cut back by 3 bases and J by 3 bases. The CDR3 extends over 17 amino acids. Germline assignment: CDR1 LNHNV and CDR2 YYDKDF (reference sequence). CDR3 DNA: TGTGCCACCAGCAGCCGGACAGGGAAGGGTGGGGCCAACGTCCTGACTTTC. This codes for CATSSRTGKGGANVLTF.

Here the CDR3 reads CASSEGWGGETQYF. The DNA for the CDR3 is TGTGCCAGCAGTGAAGGCTGGGGAGGGGAGACCCAGTACTTC. This sequence joins TRBV6-1 and TRBJ2-5, with TRBD2 identical over 7 bases. The germline CDR1 and CDR2 sequences are MNHNS and SASEGT. The trim removed 1 base at V and 5 bases at J, leaving 4 bases unmatched. The CDR3 length is 14 residues.

This clone came up a few times. The chain links TRBV9 to TRBJ2-7; 7 bases line up with TRBD2. Trimming cost V 4 bases and J 2 bases; bases outside gene matches: 18. CDR1 and CDR2 from the germline V gene are SGDLS and YYNGEE. The CDR3 runs to 18 residues. This CDR3 is CASSYPSRDYRLTYEQYF. In DNA, the CDR3 is TGTGCCAGCAGCTACCCCTCCCGGGACTACCGATTAACCTACGAGCAGTACTTC.

The gene calls are TRBV5-4 and TRBJ2-7; 7 positions match TRBD1. CDR1 is SGHNT, CDR2 YYREEE, per germline (reference sequence). This CDR3 is built from 14 residues. J lost 2 bases, V lost 2 bases, and 4 bases had no gene match. The CDR3 DNA sequence: TGTGCCAGCAGCTTCTCAACAGGGGCCTACGAGCAGTACTTC. This encodes CASSFSTGAYEQYF.

The V call is TRBV28, the J call TRBJ2-1; TRBD2 matches 16 bases. V shed 6 bases and J 9 bases; nucleotides not matched to a gene: 8. Per the germline V gene, CDR1 is MDHEN and CDR2 is SYDVKM. This CDR3 is built from 16 residues. The CDR3: CASRGLAGGLSVEQFF. CDR3 sequence (DNA): TGTGCCAGCAGGGGACTAGCGGGAGGGCTGTCGGTTGAGCAGTTCTTC.

The J gene is TRBJ2-1, the V gene TRBV9; 11 bases agree with TRBD2. J lost 5 bases, V lost 2 bases, and 3 bases had no gene match. The CDR3 sequence is 15 residues long. Germline-derived CDR1 and CDR2 are SGDLS and YYNGEE. CDR3 protein: CASSVGSGGDNEQFF. CDR3 in DNA: TGTGCCAGCAGCGTTGGTAGCGGGGGGGACAATGAGCAGTTCTTC.

The CDR3 DNA sequence: TGTGCCAGCAGCCCACGGACAGGGGGCAAGGAAAAACTGTTTTTT. Protein: CASSPRTGGKEKLFF. The chain couples TRBV9 to TRBJ1-4, with 11 bases lining up with TRBD1. CDR1 SGDLS and CDR2 YYNGEE come from the germline V gene. This CDR3 spans 15 amino acids. The V segment lost 4 bases and the J segment 8 bases; nucleotides outside the gene matches: 7.

V is TRBV5-1 and J is TRBJ2-5; 12 bases are shared with TRBD2. V dropped 5 bases and J dropped 2; count of bases not matched to a gene: 4. The CDR3 is made up of 15 amino acids. Germline lookup yields CDR1 SGHRS and CDR2 YFSETQ. Here the CDR3 DNA reads TGCGCCAGCAGATCAGGACTAGCGGGGCAAGAGACCCAGTACTTC. Its protein is CASRSGLAGQETQYF.

This clone was seen only once. The chain uses TRBV9 and TRBJ2-3, with D perhaps TRBD2 (5 bases). Germline-derived CDR1 and CDR2 are SGDLS and YYNGEE. CDR3 size: 17 residues. V was shortened by 0 bases and J by 0 bases, with 14 bases between the two germline ends. CDR3 sequence (DNA): TGTGCCAGCAGCGTAGAGCTGAGCGGTATAAGCACAGATACGCAGTATTTT. This sequence encodes CASSVELSGISTDTQYF.

In its sample, this clone was seen once. V is TRBV11-2 and J is TRBJ1-1; the D gene is possibly TRBD1 (6 bases). Trimming stripped 3 bases from V and 8 bases from J, with 10 bases between. Germline-derived CDR1 and CDR2 are SGHAT and FQNNGV. This CDR3 spans 12 amino acids. CDR3 in DNA: TGTGCCAGCAGCTTGACCGGGACAGAAGCTTTCTTT. Its translation is CASSLTGTEAFF. The full variable domain, rest sourced from reference TRBV11-2 and TRBJ1-1, is EAGVAQSPRYKIIEKRQSVAFWCNPISGHATLYWYQQILGQGPKLLIQFQNNGVVDDSQLPKDRFSAERLKGVDSTLKIQPAKLEDSAVYLCASSLTGTEAFFGQGTRLTVV.

V usage is TRBV4-1 and J usage is TRBJ2-2, with 9 bases that match TRBD1. Losses at the gene ends were 3 bases for V and 6 bases for J; bases not matched to a gene: 2. CDR1 is MGHRA, CDR2 YSYEKL, per germline. The CDR3 has 14 residues. The CDR3 loop is CASSQGQGAGELFF. CDR3 nucleotides: TGCGCCAGCAGCCAGGGACAGGGTGCCGGGGAGCTGTTTTTT.

The chain employs TRBV18 and TRBJ1-2, with D possibly matching TRBD1 (5 bases). The germline CDR1 and CDR2 sequences are KGHSH and LQKENI. The CDR3 has 15 residues. V lost 5 bases to trimming and J lost 3 bases, with 16 bases between them. This chain's CDR3 is CASSSQQDTDYGYTF. DNA of the CDR3: TGTGCCAGCTCATCTCAACAGGACACCGACTATGGCTACACCTTC.

The chain employs TRBV10-3 and TRBJ2-7; no firm D call. CDR3 size: 12 residues. V lost 4 bases to trimming and J lost 5 bases, with 9 bases between them. Looked up from germline, CDR1 is ENHRY and CDR2 is SYGVKD. The CDR3 sequence is CAISGTVNEQYF. As DNA, the CDR3 is TGTGCCATCAGTGGGACGGTTAACGAGCAGTACTTC.

The rearrangement joins TRBV7-3 to TRBJ2-1; D might be TRBD1 or TRBD2, each matching 6 bases. Germline assignment: CDR1 SGHTA and CDR2 FQGTGA. The length of the CDR3 is 15 residues. V was clipped by 1 base and J by 8 bases, with 15 bases between them. The CDR3 bases are TGTGCCAGCAGCTTAAATTCCGGGGGCAGGGATGAGCAGTTCTTC. Translating it yields CASSLNSGGRDEQFF. The whole variable domain, filled in from reference TRBV7-3 and TRBJ2-1, reads GAGVSQTPSNKVTEKGKYVELRCDPISGHTALYWYRQSLGQGPEFLIYFQGTGAADDSGLPNDRFFAVRPEGSVSTLKIQRTERGDSAVYLCASSLNSGGRDEQFFGPGTRLTVL.

This clone was observed a few times. The chain's CDR3 is CASSPSSYNSPLHF. Here the CDR3 DNA reads TGTGCCAGCAGCCCGAGCTCCTATAATTCACCCCTCCACTTT. The gene calls are TRBV28 and TRBJ1-6; unclear D gene. Germline CDR1 reads MDHEN; CDR2 reads SYDVKM. V lost 6 bases, J lost 0 bases, and 6 bases lay in between. The CDR3 spans 14 residues.

The chain carries TRBV5-1 and TRBJ1-1; possible D gene TRBD1, 6 bases. Trimming removed 4 bases from V and 1 base from J, with 17 bases in between. The CDR3 length is 16 residues. CDR1 is SGHRS, CDR2 YFSETQ, per germline. The chain's CDR3 is CASSISSGAQNTEAFF. DNA of the CDR3: TGCGCCAGCAGCATCTCATCAGGGGCCCAGAACACTGAAGCTTTCTTT. Combining the CDR3 with reference TRBV5-1 and TRBJ1-1 gives the whole variable domain KAGVTQTPRYLIKTRGQQVTLSCSPISGHRSVSWYQQTPGQGLQFLFEYFSETQRNKGNFPGRFSGRQFSNSRSEMNVSTLELGDSALYLCASSISSGAQNTEAFFGQGTRLTVV.

The chain combines TRBV25-1 with TRBJ2-5; D not certain. The CDR3 runs to 14 residues. V lost 2 bases and J 2 bases, leaving 9 bases between the germline ends. CDR1 is MGHDK and CDR2 is SYGVNS in the germline V gene. For the CDR3, the DNA is TGTGCCAGCAGTGAAATGGCCCGACAAGAGACCCAGTACTTC. This translates into CASSEMARQETQYF.

This clone was recorded once. The V gene is TRBV5-1, the J gene TRBJ2-1; 9 bases line up with TRBD1. The V segment lost 4 bases and the J segment 6 bases; nucleotides outside the gene matches: 5. In germline, CDR1 is SGHRS, CDR2 YFSETQ. The CDR3 has 14 amino acids. CDR3 bases: TGCGCCAGCAGCCTGGGACAGGGAGGCAATGAGCAGTTCTTC. Protein product: CASSLGQGGNEQFF.

The chain couples TRBV28 to TRBJ1-5; TRBD1 matches 12 bases. The germline CDR1 and CDR2 sequences are MDHEN and SYDVKM. There are 16 residues in the CDR3. Trimming at V came to 5 bases and at J to 6 bases, leaving 8 bases not matched to a gene. The CDR3: CASSKPGQGASQPQHF. DNA for the CDR3: TGTGCCAGCAGTAAGCCGGGACAGGGGGCGAGTCAGCCCCAGCATTTT.

The chain uses TRBV6-6 and TRBJ2-1, with TRBD2 matching over 12 bases. The CDR3 is 16 residues long. CDR1 and CDR2 from the germline V gene are MNHNY and SVGAGI (reference sequence). The trim removed 6 bases at V and 7 bases at J, leaving 10 bases unmatched. The CDR3 DNA sequence: TGTGCCAGCAGCCCCCTAGCGGGAGGGCCGGGGAATGAGCAGTTCTTC. Translation: CASSPLAGGPGNEQFF.

The chain has TRBV28 and TRBJ2-3, with unresolved D. CDR3 size: 11 residues. The V and J ends lost 7 bases and 3 bases respectively, with 5 bases between them. CDR1 is MDHEN, CDR2 SYDVKM, per germline. The CDR3 DNA follows: TGTGCCAGCACCATGACAGATACGCAGTATTTT. Translating gives CASTMTDTQYF.

This sequence joins TRBV2 and TRBJ1-2, with D hard to call. Germline V gives CDR1 SNHLY, CDR2 FYNNEI. The germline V and J ends were trimmed by 8 bases and 3 bases, with 19 bases remaining between them. The CDR3 has 15 amino acids. The CDR3 here is CASGNRDFVDYGYTF. The CDR3 DNA sequence: TGTGCCAGCGGAAACCGGGATTTCGTCGACTATGGCTACACCTTC.

V is TRBV19 and J is TRBJ1-2; the match to TRBD1 covers 8 bases. CDR1 is LNHDA and CDR2 is SQIVND in the germline V gene (reference sequence). This CDR3 is 14 amino acids long. J gave up 7 bases and V 4 bases, and 8 bases lay outside the gene matches. This chain's CDR3 is CASSTGQADRGYTF. CDR3 nucleotide sequence: TGTGCCAGTAGTACGGGACAGGCGGATCGTGGCTACACCTTC.

This rearrangement joins TRBV5-6 to TRBJ2-3; 8 bases are shared with TRBD1. Germline CDR1 reads SGHDT; CDR2 reads YYEEEE. V lost 4 bases, J lost 2 bases, and 6 bases stayed unmatched. The CDR3 loop spans 15 amino acids. This CDR3 reads CASSGLDRATDTQYF. In nucleotides, the CDR3 is TGTGCCAGCAGCGGATTGGACAGGGCCACAGATACGCAGTATTTT.

V and J are TRBV10-2 and TRBJ2-1; possible D gene TRBD1, 6 bases. This CDR3 contains 12 residues. CDR1 and CDR2 (germline): WSHSY, SAAADI. Trimming removed 5 bases at V and 10 bases at J, with 12 bases between. CDR3 bases: TGCGCCAGCAGTCCTACAGGGCGGGAGCAGTTCTTC. This codes for CASSPTGREQFF.

This chain connects TRBV27 to TRBJ2-7; D might be TRBD2 (5 bases). Germline CDR1 is MNHEY and CDR2 is SMNVEV (reference sequence). The CDR3 is 15 amino acids. V was shortened by 5 bases and J by 7 bases, with 21 bases between the two germline ends. The CDR3 sequence: CASSATTNYVGEQYF. The CDR3 region has the DNA TGTGCCAGCAGTGCGACTACTAACTACGTCGGAGAGCAGTACTTC.